This TCR beta chain was obtained from a study of T cells in Graves' hyperthyroidism and ophthalmopathy (dated by TCRdb to the late 2010s). As for the study more broadly: Peripheral blood was collected at initial diagnosis, before any treatment. The study also compared thyroid tissue and blood T-cell repertoires from five or six Graves' hyperthyroidism patients. After sampling, hyperthyroidism patients received methimazole starting at 30 mg daily, and ophthalmopathy patients received high-dose intravenous methylprednisolone. To identify TCR V-J signatures that set the groups apart, the researchers used a discovery cohort of 90 to 100 patients, made up of around 42 with Graves' ophthalmopathy and about 59 with stable Graves' hyperthyroidism. For training and testing, the 100 or so patients in the discovery cohort were randomly divided in a 7:3 ratio. TCR Vbeta CDR3 sequencing of 140 or so peripheral blood samples (roughly 43 ophthalmopathy, roughly 74 hyperthyroidism and roughly 17 progressor patients) is reported in the paper. An independent validation cohort of under 20 hyperthyroidism patients and over 15 patients who later progressed to ophthalmopathy tested prospective prediction of ophthalmopathy.

Deletion took 5 bases off V and 0 bases off J, with a span of 11 bases between the germline ends. From the cysteine up to the phenylalanine, the CDR3 has a length of 14 residues. Only the CDR3 portion is preserved as DNA: 42 bases, with reading frame beginning at the first base. Via the germline V gene, CDR1 is SGHRS and CDR2 YFSETQ. What the study reported, not specific to this receptor: In validation, progression to ophthalmopathy was predicted by the model with 55% to 71% sensitivity and just over 72% specificity, a median of 6.5 months before onset. Blood samples also contained most of the expanded thyroid clonotypes (frequency above 0.001), which suggests that blood repertoires may reflect thyroid immune responses. Ophthalmopathy was separated from stable hyperthyroidism by a 13 V-J signature model, with just over 85% sensitivity and approximately 81% specificity obtained in cross-validation and 80%/75% obtained in testing. Sample size was not statistically predetermined, and blinding of investigators to group allocation was not performed.

Ophthalmopathy patients had moderately to severely active disease, with a Clinical Activity Score of 3 or more, a NOSPECS grade of 4 or more, and a disease duration of less than 3 months. Any patient with an uncontrolled infection, another autoimmune disease, pregnancy or lactation was excluded. Diagnoses relied on clinical symptoms, serum thyroxine and TRAb, thyroid ultrasound and orbital computed tomography. PBMCs were isolated from approximately 10 ml of fresh peripheral blood by Ficoll-Paque density gradient centrifugation. Trizol reagent was used to extract total RNA, and RNA quality was then checked on an Agilent 2100 Bioanalyzer. TCR beta CDR3 regions were amplified from RNA transcripts. For the first round of RT-PCR on the TCR CDR3, the HTBI primer set was used together with the Qiagen OneStep RT-PCR kit. Libraries were constructed in a second round of multiplex PCR, after which size selection and purification were performed. Libraries were sequenced paired-end with 100 bp reads on an Illumina HiSeq2000. The paper's data handling went like this. SOAPnuke was used to process the raw data, throwing out any read that contained adapters or uncalled bases, had a mean Phred below 15, or lacked an exact constant-primer or identifier match. High-quality paired reads were merged using COPE v1.2.5, and each unique nucleotide sequence was defined as a clonotype. MiTCR v1.1 was used to align the clonotypes against IMGT TRBV, TRBD and TRBJ reference segments. Analysis was restricted to V-J combinations with a frequency above 0.0001, which covered roughly 99% of repertoires. A TCS score was defined as the ratio of F50 (clonal expansion) to E x V (chaos), with BLOSUM62-based TCRdist applied between CDR3 peptides within each V-J. Welch's t-statistics and random forest reduced 514 V-J features to 10 to 15, which were used in a naive Bayes classifier (R e1071). TCRdb took the public reads, trimmed them with fastp at Q25, ran MiXCR for clone calling and kept in-frame beta chains. One record per CDR3 amino acid sequence lists the most common genes and DNA. These V and J calls rely on TCRdb rather than the paper's analysis. The table for this sample lists 700,000 or so distinct CDR3 sequences; 13% to 15% of them were counted only once. Together, the top ten hold 12% of the sample.

This clonotype was recorded at least ten times. It lacks a known antigen. Base qualities were left out, and no much larger clone turns up one base away. The sample taken for sequencing was blood. The chain links TRBV5-1 with TRBJ1-2, with no confident D gene call. The TCR comes from a woman aged 50 to 60 with Graves' ophthalmopathy. The CDR3 is CASSRSEANYGYTF. The DNA sequence is as follows: TGCGCCAGCAGTCGGTCGGAGGCTAACTATGGCTACACCTTC.